The 15 T cell receptor beta chains below were found in one sample sequenced in a study of blood T cells in healthy people across ages. The use of a sample-barcoded 5' primer and a J-beta primer mix characterized a second PCR of roughly 7 to 11 cycles. TCRdb independently ran MiXCR on the 5' RACE reads; one entry per CDR3 protein. The data contain about 1.8 million distinct CDR3 sequences, approximately 50% of them singletons. Sequenced: blood. The receptor source for this set is a woman aged 40 to 50 in good health.

This clonotype was seen many times. This chain links TRBV6-2 or TRBV6-3 with TRBJ1-2; D unclear. Germline values: CDR1 MNHEY, CDR2 SVGEGT. The germline V and J ends were trimmed by 0 bases and 5 bases, with 4 bases remaining between them. This CDR3 has 12 residues. CDR3 DNA: TGTGCCAGCAGTTACTCGGGTTATGGCTACACCTTC. Translated, it gives CASSYSGYGYTF.

The chain is built from TRBV27 and TRBJ2-4, with D perhaps TRBD1 (8 bases). The CDR3 sequence is 15 residues long. V was trimmed by 3 bases and J by 13 bases, leaving 22 bases between them. CDR1 is MNHEY, CDR2 SMNVEV, per germline (reference sequence). The CDR3 reads CASSLFGQGAREQYF. The CDR3 region has the DNA TGTGCCAGCAGTTTGTTCGGGCAGGGGGCGCGGGAGCAGTACTTC.

V gene TRBV6-2 or TRBV6-3 combines with J gene TRBJ1-2, with a possible D match to TRBD1 (5 bases). CDR1 and CDR2 from the germline V gene are MNHEY and SVGEGT. V dropped 4 bases and J dropped 7 bases, with 22 bases sitting between them. The CDR3 has 16 residues. CDR3 sequence: CASSSHTGPKRGGYTF. The CDR3 DNA follows: TGTGCCAGCAGTTCCCACACGGGACCTAAGAGGGGTGGCTACACCTTC.

This clonotype was observed a few times. The chain employs TRBV20-1 and TRBJ2-5; unclear D gene. The V gene lost 3 bases and the J gene lost 4 bases, with 6 bases spanning the gap. The CDR3 spans 11 residues. Germline V gene sequence: CDR1 DFQATT, CDR2 SNEGSKA (reference sequence). The CDR3 coding sequence is TGCAGTGCTAGCTTGGGAGAGACCCAGTACTTC. This translates into CSASLGETQYF.

The CDR3 bases are TGCAGTGCCTTGACCGGGCCCCCCCCAGATACGCAGTATTTT. Amino acids: CSALTGPPPDTQYF. The chain has TRBV20-1 and TRBJ2-3; no firm D call. The CDR3 runs 14 residues. Germline loops: CDR1 DFQATT, CDR2 SNEGSKA (reference sequence). V was cut by 6 bases and J by 4 bases, with 17 bases left in between.

The genes are TRBV29-1 and TRBJ1-2; possibly TRBD1 for D (6 bases). This CDR3 contains 12 residues. CDR1 is SQVTM and CDR2 is ANQGSEA in the germline V gene. Trimming pared 8 bases from V and 7 bases from J, leaving 17 bases between. The CDR3 here is CSSTGSGGGYTF. CDR3 bases: TGCAGCTCGACAGGTTCAGGCGGTGGCTACACCTTC.

The V and J genes are TRBV20-1 and TRBJ2-7; 7 positions agree with TRBD2. Germline CDR1 DFQATT, CDR2 SNEGSKA (reference sequence). With V trimmed by 3 bases and J by 2 bases, 13 bases remained unmatched. There are 16 residues in the CDR3. For the CDR3, the DNA is TGCAGTGCTAGCCCCACTAGCGCCCGACACGCCTACGAGCAGTACTTC. Amino acid sequence: CSASPTSARHAYEQYF.

The rearrangement links TRBV4-3 to TRBJ2-7; 9 nucleotides agree with TRBD2. The V gene's germline CDR1 is LGHNA and CDR2 YSLEER. V gave up 1 base and J gave up 2 bases; unmatched junction bases: 6. This CDR3 has 16 residues. The CDR3 region has the DNA TGCGCCAGCAGCCAAGTCCCTAGCGGGAATACCTACGAGCAGTACTTC. This codes for CASSQVPSGNTYEQYF.

As regards this clonotype: One end of the junction does not line up with germline, which may come from a read error. The chain is built from TRBV5-1 and TRBJ1-1; D gene uncertain. The V gene's germline CDR1 is SGHRS and CDR2 YFSETQ. This CDR3 is 14 amino acids long. The CDR3 DNA reads as TGCGCCAGCCGCTTTTTGGAGGGTAGCCCTGAAGCTTTCTTT. Encoded protein: CASRFLEGSPEAFF.

The V gene is TRBV28, the J gene TRBJ2-1, with D perhaps TRBD2 (6 bases). Deletions cut 4 bases from V and 0 bases from J, with 10 bases between. The CDR3 consists of 15 residues. CDR1 is MDHEN and CDR2 is SYDVKM in the germline V gene. CDR3 DNA: TGTGCCAGCAGTTCATCAGCGGGCTCCTACAATGAGCAGTTCTTC. The encoded protein is CASSSSAGSYNEQFF.

This clonotype was detected only a few times. The chain recombines TRBV4-3 with TRBJ2-3; 8 bases line up with TRBD2. This CDR3 has 16 amino acids. CDR1 is LGHNA and CDR2 is YSLEER in the germline V gene. The ends lost 0 bases at V and 3 bases at J; junction bases unmatched: 5. The CDR3 sequence: CASSQDAGLATDTQYF. CDR3 in DNA: TGCGCCAGCAGCCAAGATGCAGGACTAGCTACAGATACGCAGTATTTT.

This clonotype showed up just once. The rearrangement joins TRBV7-8 to TRBJ1-2, with no clear D. The CDR3 consists of 16 residues. Deletions cut 5 bases from V and 1 base from J, with 17 bases between. Germline V gene data show CDR1 as SGHVS and CDR2 as FQNEAQ. The CDR3, as DNA: TGTGCCAGCAGCCCGCGGTCGACCCAACTTAACTATGGCTACACCTTC. Its translation is CASSPRSTQLNYGYTF.

The chain has TRBV3-1 and TRBJ1-6; TRBD1 matches at 7 bases. CDR1 is LGHDT, CDR2 YNNKEL, per germline (reference sequence). V lost 3 bases to trimming and J lost 4 bases; unmatched junction nucleotides: 3. This CDR3 comprises 15 residues. The CDR3 coding sequence is TGTGCCAGCAGCCAGGGGACAGTTTATAATTCACCCCTCCACTTT. Protein: CASSQGTVYNSPLHF.

The CDR3: CASSPGPVPSTDTQYF. The CDR3 DNA reads TGTGCCAGCAGCCCCGGTCCGGTCCCTAGCACAGATACGCAGTATTTT. V usage is TRBV7-2 and J usage is TRBJ2-3; no clear D. The CDR3 covers 16 residues. The germline CDR1 and CDR2 sequences are SGHTA and FQGNSA. V was cut by 5 bases and J by 0 bases, with 15 bases left in between.

The rearrangement joins TRBV7-3 to TRBJ2-7, with 13 bases matching TRBD2. The J call is uncertain, as TRBJ2-5 better fits the DNA end. Looked up from germline, CDR1 is SGHTA and CDR2 is FQGTGA. This CDR3 spans 16 amino acids. The CDR3 region has the DNA TGTGCCAGCAGCCGTACTAGCGGGGGGGGCCAAGAGACCCAGTACTTC. Amino acid sequence: CASSRTSGGGQETQYF.